Listed below are T cell receptor beta chains from one sample, sequenced in a study of blood T cell repertoires in COVID-19. Sequencing was performed with immunoSEQ multiplex PCR; in TCRdb, only in-frame clones are kept and a portion is missing. The data show fewer than 350,000 clones, with 85% seen just once and over 1.5% held by the top ten. Sequenced sample: PBMCs or T cells enriched from blood (not recorded which). These receptors all come from a woman in her 30s who had been exposed to COVID-19. The CDR3 runs from the conserved cysteine through the conserved F or W. The order of the fields is J gene, clone size, D gene, V gene, CDR3 DNA, CDR3 protein. A D gene is named only where the DNA matches it firmly. Rows may omit the clone size; those that give it use once, few, many or a size class.

j_call: TRBJ1-2
clone_size: .
d_call: TRBD1
v_call: TRBV5-1
cdr3_nt: TGCGCCAGCAGCTTGGACGGACAGGGTTGGAACTATGGCTACACCTTC
cdr3_aa: CASSLDGQGWNYGYTF

j_call: TRBJ2-2
clone_size: few
d_call: TRBD1
v_call: TRBV5-1
cdr3_nt: TGCGCCAGCTATGACGGGACAGGGTCAAACACCGGGGAGCTGTTTTTT
cdr3_aa: CASYDGTGSNTGELFF

j_call: TRBJ1-6
clone_size: once
d_call: .
v_call: TRBV4-2
cdr3_nt: TGTGCCAGCAGCCCCGAAACTCAGGGGAACTCACCCCTCCACTTT
cdr3_aa: CASSPETQGNSPLHF

j_call: TRBJ1-2
clone_size: .
d_call: .
v_call: TRBV28
cdr3_nt: TGTGCCAGCAGTTTGGGCAGCGGTAACTATGGCTACACCTTC
cdr3_aa: CASSLGSGNYGYTF

j_call: TRBJ2-7
clone_size: .
d_call: TRBD2
v_call: TRBV7-8
cdr3_nt: TGTGCCAGCAGCTTAGTGGTTCAAAGCGGGAGAGGTGAGCAGTACTTC
cdr3_aa: CASSLVVQSGRGEQYF

j_call: TRBJ1-3
clone_size: .
d_call: TRBD1
v_call: TRBV30
cdr3_nt: TGTGCCTGGAGTGGCAAGGGACAGTCGAACTCTGGAAACACCATATATTTT
cdr3_aa: CAWSGKGQSNSGNTIYF

j_call: TRBJ2-7
clone_size: .
d_call: TRBD1
v_call: TRBV25-1
cdr3_nt: TGTGCCAGCAGTGTCTACCAGGGGGACCCCTACGAGCAGTACTTC
cdr3_aa: CASSVYQGDPYEQYF

j_call: TRBJ2-7
clone_size: few
d_call: TRBD1
v_call: TRBV18
cdr3_nt: TGTGCCAGCTCAAAACAGGGGAACGAGCAGTACTTC
cdr3_aa: CASSKQGNEQYF

j_call: TRBJ2-2
clone_size: once
d_call: TRBD1
v_call: TRBV29-1
cdr3_nt: TGCAGCGTTCTCGGACAGGTGGGCACCGGGGAGCTGTTTTTT
cdr3_aa: CSVLGQVGTGELFF

j_call: TRBJ2-7
clone_size: .
d_call: TRBD1
v_call: TRBV29-1
cdr3_nt: TGCAGCGTCGATTCCGGGACAGTCGGGTCGGCGCAGTACTTC
cdr3_aa: CSVDSGTVGSAQYF

j_call: TRBJ2-7
clone_size: .
d_call: TRBD1
v_call: TRBV6-5
cdr3_nt: TGTGCCAGCAGAACCGGGACAGGGGGCGCCTACGAGCAGTACTTC
cdr3_aa: CASRTGTGGAYEQYF

j_call: TRBJ1-1
clone_size: .
d_call: .
v_call: TRBV18
cdr3_nt: TGTGCCGGTATGAGGGGGTCCGACACTGAAGCTTTCTTT
cdr3_aa: CAGMRGSDTEAFF

j_call: TRBJ2-7
clone_size: .
d_call: TRBD1
v_call: TRBV6-5
cdr3_nt: TGTGCCAGCAGTTCGCCGGACAGGGCGTCCTACGAGCAGTACTTC
cdr3_aa: CASSSPDRASYEQYF

j_call: TRBJ2-1
clone_size: .
d_call: TRBD1
v_call: TRBV5-1
cdr3_nt: TGCGCCAGCAGCTTGCGGACAGGGGATGTTTATGAGCAGTTCTTC
cdr3_aa: CASSLRTGDVYEQFF

j_call: TRBJ2-1
clone_size: .
d_call: TRBD2
v_call: TRBV5-1
cdr3_nt: TGCGCCAGCAGCCTCCTAGGGACTAGCGGGAGCGGGGGCTTCTACAATGAGCAGTTCTTC
cdr3_aa: CASSLLGTSGSGGFYNEQFF

j_call: TRBJ1-6
clone_size: .
d_call: .
v_call: TRBV7-2
cdr3_nt: TGTGCCAGCAGCTTACAGGATACTTCCTCACCCCTCCACTTT
cdr3_aa: CASSLQDTSSPLHF

j_call: TRBJ1-2
clone_size: .
d_call: TRBD1
v_call: TRBV18
cdr3_nt: TGTGCCAGCTCACCATCGGACAGGGGCTCTGGCTACACCTTC
cdr3_aa: CASSPSDRGSGYTF

j_call: TRBJ2-5
clone_size: .
d_call: TRBD1
v_call: TRBV5-4
cdr3_nt: TGTGCCAGCAGCTTGCTTGGGACAGGCCAAGAGACCCAGTACTTC
cdr3_aa: CASSLLGTGQETQYF

j_call: TRBJ2-2
clone_size: .
d_call: .
v_call: TRBV7-9
cdr3_nt: TGTGCCAGCAGCCCCCCCGGGGAATCCGGGGAGCTGTTTTTT
cdr3_aa: CASSPPGESGELFF

j_call: TRBJ1-4
clone_size: .
d_call: TRBD1
v_call: TRBV6-6
cdr3_nt: TGTGCCAGCAGTATGACAGGGGGTCGAGAAAAACTGTTTTTT
cdr3_aa: CASSMTGGREKLFF

j_call: TRBJ1-1
clone_size: .
d_call: .
v_call: TRBV12-3/TRBV12-4
cdr3_nt: TGTGCCAGCCTAGTAGGAACTGAAGCTTTCTTT
cdr3_aa: CASLVGTEAFF

j_call: TRBJ1-3
clone_size: .
d_call: TRBD1
v_call: TRBV7-2
cdr3_nt: TGTGCCAGCAGCTTATACGACAGGGGAGTTGGAGGAAACACCATATATTTT
cdr3_aa: CASSLYDRGVGGNTIYF

j_call: TRBJ2-7
clone_size: once
d_call: TRBD1
v_call: TRBV7-9
cdr3_nt: TGTGCCAGCAGCCGACAGGGGTCAGGCTACGAGCAGTACTTC
cdr3_aa: CASSRQGSGYEQYF